Listed below are T cell receptor beta chains from one sample, sequenced in a study of cytomegalovirus exposure and HLA in healthy donors. Sequencing used immunoSEQ multiplex PCR; TCRdb keeps in-frame clones, though not all of them. The data show around 200,000 clones, with about 80% seen just once and more than 1.5% held by the top ten. Sequencing was carried out using PBMCs. These receptors all stem from a man aged 18-30 years in good health and CMV-seronegative. Both conserved end residues are part of each CDR3.

>TRBV5-4
CASSLLAEHNEQFF
>TRBV30
CAWGTSRSQPQHF
>TRBV14
CASSQDTSGTYQETQYF
>TRBV5-1
CASSLWAPLPGNVKHSPLHF
>TRBV11-2
CASSSRDSRLDTQYF
>TRBV7-9
CASSLAQGARGTNSPLHF
>TRBV5-6
CASSSPRRGLWTRGYTF
>TRBV7-3
CASSPGTSGIAYNEQFF
>TRBV5-6
CASSYDSRQETQYF
>TRBV9
CASSVVGRAYFGTGELFF
>TRBV6-1
CASSGTGGYMNTEAFF
>TRBV7-9
CASSQNGPGRNSPLHF
>TRBV7-6
CASSLIGEMGTDTQYF
>TRBV6-1
CASSETGRPYSNQPQHF
>TRBV4-1
CASSLVVGELFF
>TRBV7-9
CSSSSIGGQGWGNEKLFF
>TRBV30
CAWNHAGRSSYEQYF
>TRBV5-1
CASSHGQPTNEKLFF
>TRBV19
CASSLLGAAEAFF
>TRBV25-1
CASSSLAGGLKETQYF
>TRBV14
CASSQDEGLIAYNEQFF
>TRBV11-3
CASSLDRTGAMNTEAFF
>TRBV7-2
CASSLGGQDQPQHF
>TRBV4-1
CASSQERDRGYEQYF
>TRBV15
CATSPTSIYEQYF
>TRBV4-2
CASSQDGQSTDTQYF
>TRBV21-1
CASSKEGGLAGGPKPQETQYF
>TRBV19
CASNRDTEAFF
>TRBV19
CASIGTGGLETQYF
>TRBV7-7
CASSRGTGFEQYF
>TRBV28
CASSFPPEMQYF